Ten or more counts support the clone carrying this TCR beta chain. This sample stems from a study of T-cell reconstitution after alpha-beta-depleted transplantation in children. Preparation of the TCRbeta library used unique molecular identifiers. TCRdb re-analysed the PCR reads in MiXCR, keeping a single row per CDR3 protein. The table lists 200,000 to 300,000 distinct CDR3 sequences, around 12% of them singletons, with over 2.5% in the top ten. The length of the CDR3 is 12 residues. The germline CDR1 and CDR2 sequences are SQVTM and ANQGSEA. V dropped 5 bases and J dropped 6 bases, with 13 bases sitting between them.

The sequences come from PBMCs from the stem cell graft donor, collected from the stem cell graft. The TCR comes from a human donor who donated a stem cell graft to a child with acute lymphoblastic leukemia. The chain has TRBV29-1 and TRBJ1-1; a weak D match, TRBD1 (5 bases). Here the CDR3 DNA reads TGCAGCGTTCTTCAGGGAGCCCCTGAAGCTTTCTTT. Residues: CSVLQGAPEAFF.